A single sample gave rise to the 23 T cell receptor beta chains below, sequenced in a study of cytomegalovirus exposure and HLA in healthy donors. PCR primers comprised 60 Vbeta and 13 Jbeta primers. Method: immunoSEQ multiplex PCR; TCRdb's copy keeps in-frame clones and lacks some. The sample table includes about 110,000 clones. Source material: PBMCs. Receptor source: a man aged 40-49 years in good health and CMV-seropositive.

The V and J genes are TRBV18 and TRBJ2-5; possible D gene TRBD1, 8 bases. From germline, CDR1 is KGHSH and CDR2 LQKENI. The CDR3 covers 15 residues. V lost 4 bases and J 5 bases, leaving 17 bases between the germline ends. Here the CDR3 DNA reads TGTGCCAGCTCACAAGGGACAGGCGGGGGCGAGACCCAGTACTTC. Amino acid sequence: CASSQGTGGGETQYF. The full variable domain, rest sourced from reference TRBV18 and TRBJ2-5, is NAGVMQNPRHLVRRRGQEARLRCSPMKGHSHVYWYRQLPEEGLKFMVYLQKENIIDESGMPKERFSAEFPKEGPSILRIQQVVRGDSAAYFCASSQGTGGGETQYFGPGTRLLVL.

The genes are TRBV7-8 and TRBJ1-1; unclear D gene. V was trimmed by 1 base and J by 3 bases, leaving 21 bases between them. The germline CDR1 and CDR2 sequences are SGHVS and FQNEAQ. The CDR3 length is 18 residues. This CDR3 reads CASSLVGSASPFYTEAFF. The CDR3 DNA follows: TGTGCCAGCAGCTTAGTCGGATCAGCGTCGCCCTTTTACACTGAAGCTTTCTTT.

This chain uses TRBV27 with TRBJ1-2, with D maybe TRBD1 (5 bases). This CDR3 contains 14 residues. The V gene lost 6 bases and the J gene lost 5 bases, with 16 bases spanning the gap. The germline V gene has CDR1 MNHEY and CDR2 SMNVEV (reference sequence). CDR3 region: CASRGQLQRYGYTF. The CDR3 coding sequence is TGTGCCAGCAGGGGGCAGTTGCAGCGTTATGGCTACACCTTC.

The V gene is TRBV19, the J gene TRBJ2-6, with 7 bases that match TRBD2. Germline loops: CDR1 LNHDA, CDR2 SQIVND (reference sequence). The CDR3 runs to 14 residues. Germline trimming cut 7 bases from V and 3 bases from J; bases unmatched to any gene: 3. This CDR3 reads CASMGRGGANVLTF. The DNA for the CDR3 is TGTGCCAGTATGGGGAGGGGTGGGGCCAACGTCCTGACTTTC.

The J gene is TRBJ2-5, the V gene TRBV15, with 7 positions matching TRBD1. Losses at the gene ends were 1 base for V and 2 bases for J; bases not matched to a gene: 13. The V gene's germline CDR1 is LNHNV and CDR2 YYDKDF (reference sequence). CDR3 length: 18 amino acids. The CDR3 DNA reads TGTGCCACCAGCAGAGTCCCCCCCGGTCGCAGGGGGCAAGAGACCCAGTACTTC. Residues: CATSRVPPGRRGQETQYF.

This rearrangement joins TRBV10-3 to TRBJ2-2, with 14 nucleotides matching TRBD2. The CDR3 sequence is 19 residues long. V lost 4 bases to trimming and J lost 6 bases; unmatched junction nucleotides: 13. The germline gives CDR1 ENHRY, CDR2 SYGVKD. CDR3 loop: CAISGRLAGGPLDAGELFF. The DNA for the CDR3 is TGTGCCATCAGTGGCCGACTAGCGGGAGGGCCTCTTGACGCCGGGGAGCTGTTTTTT.

The chain combines TRBV18 with TRBJ2-3; 10 bases agree with TRBD1. After removal of 4 bases from V and 0 bases from J, the junction contained 10 bases not matched to a gene. The germline V gene has CDR1 KGHSH and CDR2 LQKENI. The CDR3 runs to 18 residues. This CDR3 reads CASSRPPGQGSSTDTQYF. For the CDR3, the DNA is TGTGCCAGCTCACGACCTCCGGGACAGGGGTCTAGCACAGATACGCAGTATTTT. The whole variable domain, filled in from reference TRBV18 and TRBJ2-3, reads NAGVMQNPRHLVRRRGQEARLRCSPMKGHSHVYWYRQLPEEGLKFMVYLQKENIIDESGMPKERFSAEFPKEGPSILRIQQVVRGDSAAYFCASSRPPGQGSSTDTQYFGPGTRLTVL.

This chain joins TRBV18 and TRBJ2-1, with D possibly matching TRBD2 (7 bases). The ends were cut back, 11 bases at V and 9 bases at J, with 20 bases in the middle. Germline loops: CDR1 KGHSH, CDR2 LQKENI. This CDR3 has 13 amino acids. The CDR3 reads CAGTGTGGREQFF. DNA for the CDR3: TGTGCCGGAACGGGGACCGGGGGGCGTGAGCAGTTCTTC.

The V and J genes are TRBV7-8 and TRBJ2-7; TRBD2 is a possible D gene (5 bases). Trimming took off 0 bases at V and 2 bases at J, with 11 bases between the two ends. The CDR3 extends over 15 amino acids. Germline-derived CDR1 and CDR2 are SGHVS and FQNEAQ. The CDR3 here is CASSLAGGPTYEQYF. In DNA, the CDR3 is TGTGCCAGCAGCTTAGCTGGCGGGCCAACCTACGAGCAGTACTTC.

The chain couples TRBV11-1 to TRBJ2-5; 8 bases are a match to TRBD2. The V gene's germline CDR1 is SGHAT and CDR2 FQDESV (reference sequence). After removal of 2 bases from V and 7 bases from J, the junction contained 12 bases not matched to a gene. This CDR3 region has 16 residues. The CDR3, as DNA: TGTGCCAGCAGCTTATTCGTCGACGGGAGGGGCCGGACCCAGTACTTC. Translated, it gives CASSLFVDGRGRTQYF.

This chain connects TRBV4-2 to TRBJ1-4; possible D gene TRBD1, 6 bases. Germline CDR1 and CDR2: LGHNA and YNFKEQ. The CDR3 has 14 residues. Trimming left V 1 base short and J 4 bases short, with 7 bases between. The CDR3, as DNA: TGTGCCAGCAGCCAAGGGACAGATAATGAAAAACTGTTTTTT. As protein: CASSQGTDNEKLFF.

This rearrangement joins TRBV19 to TRBJ2-7, with D perhaps TRBD1 (5 bases). CDR1 is LNHDA, CDR2 SQIVND, per germline (reference sequence). The CDR3 loop spans 15 amino acids. V was shortened by 0 bases and J by 2 bases, with 11 bases between the two germline ends. This CDR3 is CASSIDQGRPYEQYF. In DNA, the CDR3 is TGTGCCAGTAGTATAGATCAGGGCAGGCCCTACGAGCAGTACTTC.

The rearrangement joins TRBV28 to TRBJ2-1, with 8 bases identical to TRBD1. CDR3 length: 15 amino acids. Germline V gene sequence: CDR1 MDHEN, CDR2 SYDVKM. The V segment lost 4 bases and the J segment 0 bases; nucleotides outside the gene matches: 2. The CDR3 DNA follows: TGTGCCAGCAGTTGGGACAGGAGCTCCTACAATGAGCAGTTCTTC. Translating it yields CASSWDRSSYNEQFF.

This sequence joins TRBV10-3 and TRBJ1-1, with 10 bases identical to TRBD1. The CDR3 spans 21 residues. The V gene end was trimmed by 6 bases and the J gene end by 5 bases; junction bases not matched to a gene: 27. Germline lookup yields CDR1 ENHRY and CDR2 SYGVKD. CDR3 in DNA: TGTGCCATCAGAGGACCGGGACAGGGGAATGGACTTTTCGGGGGGGGGACTGAAGCTTTCTTT. Protein sequence: CAIRGPGQGNGLFGGGTEAFF.

V gene TRBV11-3 combines with J gene TRBJ2-3, with 8 bases matching TRBD2. With V trimmed by 4 bases and J by 1 base, 4 bases remained unmatched. Germline V lookup: CDR1 SGHNT, CDR2 YENEEA. CDR3 size: 15 residues. DNA of the CDR3: TGTGCCAGCAGCTCCCCGACTAGCGGCACAGATACGCAGTATTTT. Translating it yields CASSSPTSGTDTQYF.

The chain joins TRBV19 to TRBJ1-5; 7 bases are shared with TRBD1. The germline V gene has CDR1 LNHDA and CDR2 SQIVND (reference sequence). With V trimmed by 3 bases and J by 7 bases, 12 bases remained unmatched. The CDR3 consists of 16 residues. CDR3 region: CASSMGTGVLPQPQHF. The CDR3 region has the DNA TGTGCCAGTAGTATGGGAACAGGGGTATTGCCGCAGCCCCAGCATTTT. The complete variable domain, with remaining parts taken from reference TRBV19 and TRBJ1-5, reads DGGITQSPKYLFRKEGQNVTLSCEQNLNHDAMYWYRQDPGQGLRLIYYSQIVNDFQKGDIAEGYSVSREKKESFPLTVTSAQKNPTAFYLCASSMGTGVLPQPQHFGDGTRLSIL.

The chain joins TRBV2 to TRBJ2-7; the match to TRBD1 covers 11 bases. With V trimmed by 6 bases and J by 6 bases, 7 bases remained unmatched. Germline V CDR1 and CDR2: SNHLY, FYNNEI. The CDR3 runs to 14 residues. The CDR3 nucleotides are TGTGCCAGCAGCCGGGACAGGGGGTTAACCGAGCAGTACTTC. Protein: CASSRDRGLTEQYF.

The chain combines TRBV28 with TRBJ1-1; 9 bases agree with TRBD1. Germline V gene lookup returns CDR1 MDHEN and CDR2 SYDVKM. V dropped 10 bases and J dropped 6; count of bases not matched to a gene: 6. The CDR3 spans 12 residues. The CDR3 protein is CATDRGESEAFF. CDR3 DNA sequence: TGTGCCACGGACAGGGGAGAGTCTGAAGCTTTCTTT.

A word on this clone: This CDR3 is also generated by other DNA sequences in the sample. The chain couples TRBV6-8 to TRBJ2-7; TRBD1 matches 12 bases. V shed 9 bases and J 6 bases; nucleotides not matched to a gene: 21. The CDR3 consists of 18 residues. CDR1 is MNHGY and CDR2 is SAAAGT in the germline V gene. CDR3 DNA sequence: TGTGCCAGACACTACCGGGGGGGACAGGGGGCTTTGGTGGGCGAGCAGTACTTC. Amino acids: CARHYRGGQGALVGEQYF.

The rearrangement links TRBV11-2 to TRBJ1-3, with 8 bases identical to TRBD1. V trimming: 2 bases; J trimming: 4 bases; junction bases outside the gene matches: 16. The CDR3 runs to 19 residues. Germline CDR1 reads SGHAT; CDR2 reads FQNNGV. DNA of the CDR3: TGTGCCAGCAGCTTATTTTCTCAGGGGGCGCTGATTTCCGGAAACACCATATATTTT. This encodes CASSLFSQGALISGNTIYF.

CDR3 sequence: CASSENRVSYEQYF. For the CDR3, the DNA is TGTGCCAGCAGTGAAAACCGGGTTAGCTACGAGCAGTACTTC. V gene TRBV6-1 combines with J gene TRBJ2-7; no firm D call. This CDR3 is built from 14 residues. The V gene's germline CDR1 is MNHNS and CDR2 SASEGT. Deletions cut 2 bases from V and 3 bases from J, with 11 bases between.

J is TRBJ1-1 and V is TRBV11-2; TRBD1 might be the D (5 bases). CDR3 length: 14 amino acids. Germline V CDR1 and CDR2: SGHAT, FQNNGV. The germline V and J ends were trimmed by 0 bases and 4 bases, with 9 bases remaining between them. The CDR3 coding sequence is TGTGCCAGCAGCTTAGAAGGCAGGGCCACTGAAGCTTTCTTT. It encodes CASSLEGRATEAFF.

The V call is TRBV27, the J call TRBJ1-1; 7 bases fit TRBD1. The CDR3 length is 17 residues. Looked up from germline, CDR1 is MNHEY and CDR2 is SMNVEV (reference sequence). V dropped 0 bases and J dropped 5; count of bases not matched to a gene: 12. This chain's CDR3 is CASSLSSTGPKGTEAFF. The DNA of the CDR3 is TGTGCCAGCAGTTTATCGTCGACAGGGCCCAAAGGAACTGAAGCTTTCTTT.